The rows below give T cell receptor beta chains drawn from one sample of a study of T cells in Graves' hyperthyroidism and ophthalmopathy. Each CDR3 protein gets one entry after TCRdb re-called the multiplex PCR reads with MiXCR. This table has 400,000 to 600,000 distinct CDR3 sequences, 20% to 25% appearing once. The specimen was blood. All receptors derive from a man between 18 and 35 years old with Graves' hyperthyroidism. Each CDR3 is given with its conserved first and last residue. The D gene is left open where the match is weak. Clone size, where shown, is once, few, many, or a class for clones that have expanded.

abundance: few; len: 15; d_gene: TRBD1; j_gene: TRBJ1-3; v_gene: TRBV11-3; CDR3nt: TGTGCCAGCAGCCCCGCCGGGACAGCTGGAAACACCATATATTTT; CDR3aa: CASSPAGTAGNTIYF
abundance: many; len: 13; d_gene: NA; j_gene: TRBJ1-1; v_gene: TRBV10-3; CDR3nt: TGTGCCATCAGGTTAGACATGAACACTGAAGCTTTCTTT; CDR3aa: CAIRLDMNTEAFF
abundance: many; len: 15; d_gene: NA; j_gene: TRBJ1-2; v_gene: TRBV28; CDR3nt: TGTGCCAGCAGCTTCTGGTCAGGGGCCCCCAATGGCTACACCTTC; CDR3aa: CASSFWSGAPNGYTF
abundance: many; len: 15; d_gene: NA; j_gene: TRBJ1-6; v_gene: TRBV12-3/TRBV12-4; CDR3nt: TGTGCCAGCAGTTTAGGCCCGGGGGCGCATTCACCCCTCCACTTT; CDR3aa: CASSLGPGAHSPLHF
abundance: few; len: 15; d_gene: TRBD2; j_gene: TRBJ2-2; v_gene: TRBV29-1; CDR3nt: TGCAGCGCCTCCGGGACTAGGAGGAACACCGGGGAGCTGTTTTTT; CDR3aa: CSASGTRRNTGELFF
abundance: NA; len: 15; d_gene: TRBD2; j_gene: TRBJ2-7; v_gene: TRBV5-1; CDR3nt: TGCGCCAGCAGCTTCGGCGGGGGTCTGACCTACGAGCAGTACTTC; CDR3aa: CASSFGGGLTYEQYF
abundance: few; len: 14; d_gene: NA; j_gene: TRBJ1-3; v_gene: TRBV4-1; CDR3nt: TGCGCCAGCAGCCCAGAACCCCAGGGGAACACCATATATTTT; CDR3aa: CASSPEPQGNTIYF
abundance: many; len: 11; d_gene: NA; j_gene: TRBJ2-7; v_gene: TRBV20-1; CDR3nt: TGCAGTGCTAGAAGACACTACGAGCAGTACTTC; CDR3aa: CSARRHYEQYF
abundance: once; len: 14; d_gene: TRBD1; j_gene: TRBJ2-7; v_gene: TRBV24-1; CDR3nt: TGTGCCAGCAGCCAGCGGACAGGCCTGTACGAGCAGTACTTC; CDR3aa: CASSQRTGLYEQYF
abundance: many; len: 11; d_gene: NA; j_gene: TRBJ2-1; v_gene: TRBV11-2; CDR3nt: TGTGCCAGCAGCCGCGGTGAGGAGCAGTTCTTC; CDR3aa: CASSRGEEQFF
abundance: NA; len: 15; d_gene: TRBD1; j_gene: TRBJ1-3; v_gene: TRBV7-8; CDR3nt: TGTGCCAGCAGCGTAAGGACAGGGGTCGGAAACACCATATATTTT; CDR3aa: CASSVRTGVGNTIYF
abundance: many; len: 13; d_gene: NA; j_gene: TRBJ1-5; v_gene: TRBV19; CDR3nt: TGTGCCAGTAGTATGGGCAGCAATCAGCCCCAGCATTTT; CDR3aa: CASSMGSNQPQHF
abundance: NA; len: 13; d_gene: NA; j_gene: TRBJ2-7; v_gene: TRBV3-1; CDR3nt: TGTGCCAGCAGCCCCGAGGGCGAGGGCGAGCAGTACTTC; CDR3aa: CASSPEGEGEQYF
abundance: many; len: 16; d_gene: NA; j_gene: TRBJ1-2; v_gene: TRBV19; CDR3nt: TGTGCCAGTAGCCAAGAGGGACTGAGAGCTAACTATGGCTACACCTTC; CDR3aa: CASSQEGLRANYGYTF
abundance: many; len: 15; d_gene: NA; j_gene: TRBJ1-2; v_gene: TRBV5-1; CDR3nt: TGCGCCAGCAGCCCCGGACAGTACACGAACTATGGCTACACCTTC; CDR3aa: CASSPGQYTNYGYTF
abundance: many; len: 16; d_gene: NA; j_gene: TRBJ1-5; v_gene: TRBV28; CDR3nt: TGTGCCAGCAGTTTCCCCGATTCCTGGGGCAATCAGCCCCAGCATTTT; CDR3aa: CASSFPDSWGNQPQHF
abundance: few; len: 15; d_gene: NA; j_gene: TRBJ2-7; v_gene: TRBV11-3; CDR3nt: TGTGCCAGCAGCCTGCCGGGACACGGATCCTACGAGCAGTACTTC; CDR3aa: CASSLPGHGSYEQYF
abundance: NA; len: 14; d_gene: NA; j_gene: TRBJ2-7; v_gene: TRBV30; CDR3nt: TGTGCCTGGAGTGGAGGAGGCAGCACCTACGAGCAGTACTTC; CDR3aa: CAWSGGGSTYEQYF
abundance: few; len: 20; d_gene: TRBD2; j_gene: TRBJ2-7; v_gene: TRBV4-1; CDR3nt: TGCGCCAGCAGCCAACCCGGACTAGCGGGGGGGCCGTTCGGCGCCTACGAGCAGTACTTC; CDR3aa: CASSQPGLAGGPFGAYEQYF
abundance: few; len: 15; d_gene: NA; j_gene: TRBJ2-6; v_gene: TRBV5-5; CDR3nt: TGTGCCAGCCTAAATTGGGACTCTGGGGCCAACGTCCTGACTTTC; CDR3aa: CASLNWDSGANVLTF
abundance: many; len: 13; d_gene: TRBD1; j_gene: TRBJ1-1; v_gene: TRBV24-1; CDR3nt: TGTGCCACCAGACAGGGGTTGAACACTGAAGCTTTCTTT; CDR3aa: CATRQGLNTEAFF
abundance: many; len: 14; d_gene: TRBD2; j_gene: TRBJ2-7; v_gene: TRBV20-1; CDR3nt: TGCAGTGCTAGAGATCTTGCGGGGGGCTACGAGCAGTACTTC; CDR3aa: CSARDLAGGYEQYF